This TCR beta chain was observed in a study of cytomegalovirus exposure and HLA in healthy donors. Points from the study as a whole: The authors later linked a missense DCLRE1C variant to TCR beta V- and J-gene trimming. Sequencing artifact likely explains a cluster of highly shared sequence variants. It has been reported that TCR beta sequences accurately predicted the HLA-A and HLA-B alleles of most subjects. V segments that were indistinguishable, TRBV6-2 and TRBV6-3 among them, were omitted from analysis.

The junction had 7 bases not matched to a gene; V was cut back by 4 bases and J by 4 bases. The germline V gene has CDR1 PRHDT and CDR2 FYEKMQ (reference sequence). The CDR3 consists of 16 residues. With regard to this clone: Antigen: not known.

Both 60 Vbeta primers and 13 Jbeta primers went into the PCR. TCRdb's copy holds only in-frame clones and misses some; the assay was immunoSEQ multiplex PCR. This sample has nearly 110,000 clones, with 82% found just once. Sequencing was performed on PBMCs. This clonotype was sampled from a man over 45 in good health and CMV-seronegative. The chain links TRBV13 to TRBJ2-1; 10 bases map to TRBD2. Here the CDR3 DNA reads TGTGCCAGCAGCTCCCGGGGAGCGGGGGGGTACAATGAGCAGTTCTTC. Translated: CASSSRGAGGYNEQFF.